This entry describes one T cell receptor (beta chain). Its antigen is as yet unknown. The data belong to a study of cytomegalovirus exposure and HLA in healthy donors. The PCR employed 60 Vbeta primers together with 13 Jbeta primers. Here immunoSEQ multiplex PCR was the method, and the copy in TCRdb shows in-frame clones only, minus some. Of about 120,000 clones listed, 83% are singletons. Study results and caveats: Accurate predictions that matched the HLA-A and HLA-B alleles of most subjects were reportedly made from TCR beta sequences. The authors assumed roughly uniform sequencing depth across donors for presence/absence analyses. Association of a missense DCLRE1C variant with TCR beta V- and J-gene trimming was reported in a later analysis.

The CDR3 runs 20 residues. The V gene's germline CDR1 is SNHLY and CDR2 FYNNEI. V lost 0 bases, J lost 2 bases, and 16 bases stayed unmatched. The chain is built from TRBV2 and TRBJ2-1; the match to TRBD1 covers 7 bases. This clonotype was obtained from a woman in her forties in good health and CMV-seropositive. Sequenced material: PBMCs. The CDR3 DNA follows: TGTGCCAGCAGTGAAGCGCTTCACCTGTCCCGGGACAGACCCTACAATGAGCAGTTCTTC. The encoded protein is CASSEALHLSRDRPYNEQFF.